This T cell receptor beta chain was captured by sequencing in a study of technical replicates of blood from a handful of donors. The table came from immunoSEQ multiplex PCR; TCRdb's copy has only in-frame clones and leaves some out. This table holds about 70,000 clones, around 97% found once. The CDR3 loop spans 13 amino acids. CDR1 and CDR2 from the germline V gene are LNHDA and SQIVND (reference sequence). The junction had 9 bases not matched to a gene; V was cut back by 9 bases and J by 4 bases. The sequence came from a human donor in good health. This chain links TRBV19 with TRBJ2-7; 7 bases agree with TRBD1. The specimen sequenced was T cells isolated from PBMCs. The CDR3 nucleotides are TGTGCCAGCACCGGGACAGATTTATACGAGCAGTACTTC. Protein: CASTGTDLYEQYF. Variable domain in full (rest from reference TRBV19 and TRBJ2-7): DGGITQSPKYLFRKEGQNVTLSCEQNLNHDAMYWYRQDPGQGLRLIYYSQIVNDFQKGDIAEGYSVSREKKESFPLTVTSAQKNPTAFYLCASTGTDLYEQYFGPGTRLTVT.